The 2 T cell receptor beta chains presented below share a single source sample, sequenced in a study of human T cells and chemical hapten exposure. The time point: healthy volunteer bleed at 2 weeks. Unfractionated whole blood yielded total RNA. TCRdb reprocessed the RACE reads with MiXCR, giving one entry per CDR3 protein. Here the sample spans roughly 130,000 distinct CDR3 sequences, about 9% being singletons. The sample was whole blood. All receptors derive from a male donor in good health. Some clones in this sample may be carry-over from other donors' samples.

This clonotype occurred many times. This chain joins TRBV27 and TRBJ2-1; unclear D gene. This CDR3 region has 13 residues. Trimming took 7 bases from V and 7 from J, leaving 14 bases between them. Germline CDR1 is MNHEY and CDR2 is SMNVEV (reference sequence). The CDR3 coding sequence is TGTGCCAGCACGGGTGATGGAAAGAATGAGCAGTTCTTC. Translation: CASTGDGKNEQFF.

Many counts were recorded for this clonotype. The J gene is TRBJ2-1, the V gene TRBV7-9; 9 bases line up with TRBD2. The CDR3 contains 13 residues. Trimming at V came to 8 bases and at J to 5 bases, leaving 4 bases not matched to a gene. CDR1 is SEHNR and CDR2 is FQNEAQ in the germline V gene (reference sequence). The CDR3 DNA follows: TGTGCCAGCGGGTCTAGCGGGAACAATGAGCAGTTCTTC. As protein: CASGSSGNNEQFF.